This T cell receptor beta chain was documented in a study of metastatic and nonmetastatic thyroid tumors. About the research overall: Patients with malignant and benign thyroid disease provided blood and tumor or nodule tissue, whose repertoires were compared.

General study results and limits: Patients with malignant thyroid tumors reportedly had significantly higher TCR beta diversity than those with benign nodules, in blood and tumor.

As concerns this clone: Its antigen is undetermined.

No patient had received any treatment before thyroid surgery. Original processing methods: Differences in CDR3 between clinicopathological groups were drawn on to build a classifier intended to discriminate distant-metastatic papillary thyroid cancer patients. TCRdb ran MiXCR on the PCR reads. The V and J calls follow TCRdb's processing rather than the paper's. This sample has some 14,000 clones, with 20% to 25% found just once. Germline loops: CDR1 SGHKS, CDR2 YYEKEE (reference sequence). The trim removed 0 bases at V and 4 bases at J, leaving 6 bases unmatched. This CDR3 has 15 amino acids. Sequenced input: blood. J is TRBJ2-7 and V is TRBV5-5, with 8 positions matching TRBD1. This receptor was identified in a female donor with papillary thyroid cancer or a benign thyroid nodule (not recorded which). Some clones in this sample may be carry-over from other donors' samples. CDR3 nucleotide sequence: TGTGCCAGCAGCTTGGAAGCAGGGGGCGTTTACGAGCAGTACTTC. Encoded protein: CASSLEAGGVYEQYF.